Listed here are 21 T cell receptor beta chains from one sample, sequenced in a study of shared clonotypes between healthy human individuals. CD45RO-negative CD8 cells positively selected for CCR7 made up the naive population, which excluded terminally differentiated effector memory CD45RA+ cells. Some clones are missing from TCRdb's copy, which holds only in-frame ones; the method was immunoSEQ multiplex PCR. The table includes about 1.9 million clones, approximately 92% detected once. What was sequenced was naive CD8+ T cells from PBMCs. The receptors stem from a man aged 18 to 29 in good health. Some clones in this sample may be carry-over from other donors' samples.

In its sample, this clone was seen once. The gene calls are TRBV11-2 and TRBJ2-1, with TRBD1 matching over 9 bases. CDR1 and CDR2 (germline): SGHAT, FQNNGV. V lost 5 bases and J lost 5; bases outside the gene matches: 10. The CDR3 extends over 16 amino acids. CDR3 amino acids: CASSLRTGGAHNEQFF. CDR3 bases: TGTGCCAGCAGCCTAAGAACAGGGGGCGCCCACAATGAGCAGTTCTTC.

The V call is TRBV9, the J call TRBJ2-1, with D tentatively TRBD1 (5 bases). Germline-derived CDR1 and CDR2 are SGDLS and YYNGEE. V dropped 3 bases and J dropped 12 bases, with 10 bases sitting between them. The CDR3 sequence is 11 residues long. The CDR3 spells CASSGQGGQFF. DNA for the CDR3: TGTGCCAGCAGCGGGCAGGGCGGGCAGTTCTTC. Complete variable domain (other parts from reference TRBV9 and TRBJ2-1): DSGVTQTPKHLITATGQRVTLRCSPRSGDLSVYWYQQSLDQGLQFLIQYYNGEERAKGNILERFSAQQFPDLHSELNLSSLELGDSALYFCASSGQGGQFFGPGTRLTVL.

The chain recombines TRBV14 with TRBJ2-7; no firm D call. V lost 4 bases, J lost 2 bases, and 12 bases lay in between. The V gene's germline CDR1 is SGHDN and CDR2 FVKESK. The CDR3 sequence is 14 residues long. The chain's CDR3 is CASSPHLGPYEQYF. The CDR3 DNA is TGTGCCAGCAGCCCTCACCTCGGACCCTACGAGCAGTACTTC.

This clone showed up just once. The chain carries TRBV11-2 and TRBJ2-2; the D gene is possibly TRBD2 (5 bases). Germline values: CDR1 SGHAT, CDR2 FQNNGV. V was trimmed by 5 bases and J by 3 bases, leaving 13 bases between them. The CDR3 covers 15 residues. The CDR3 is CASSPRTRDTGELFF. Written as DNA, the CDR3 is TGTGCCAGCAGCCCAAGGACGAGGGACACCGGGGAGCTGTTTTTT.

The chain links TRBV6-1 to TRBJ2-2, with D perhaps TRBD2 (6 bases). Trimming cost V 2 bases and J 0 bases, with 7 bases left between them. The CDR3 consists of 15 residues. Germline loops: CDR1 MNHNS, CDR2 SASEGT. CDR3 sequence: CASSERGTNTGELFF. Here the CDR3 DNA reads TGTGCCAGCAGTGAACGGGGGACGAACACCGGGGAGCTGTTTTTT.

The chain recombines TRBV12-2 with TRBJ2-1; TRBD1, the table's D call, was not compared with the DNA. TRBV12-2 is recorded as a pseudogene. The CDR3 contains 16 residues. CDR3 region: CASRLPSTGRYNEQFF. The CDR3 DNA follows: TGTGCAAGTCGCTTACCGTCGACAGGGAGATACAATGAGCAGTTCTTC.

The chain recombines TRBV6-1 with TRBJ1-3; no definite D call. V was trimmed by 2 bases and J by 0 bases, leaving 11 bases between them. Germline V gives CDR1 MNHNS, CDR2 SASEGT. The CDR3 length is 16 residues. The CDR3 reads CASSEFPRVSGNTIYF. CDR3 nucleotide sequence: TGTGCCAGCAGTGAATTCCCGAGGGTCTCTGGAAACACCATATATTTT.

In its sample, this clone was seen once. In DNA, the CDR3 is TGTGCCACCTCGGTGGGGGGACGGGACGAGCAGTACTTC. Translation gives CATSVGGRDEQYF. The genes are TRBV5-6 and TRBJ2-7, with D tentatively TRBD2 (6 bases). Per germline, CDR1 SGHDT and CDR2 YYEEEE. This CDR3 region has 13 residues. Trimming shortened V by 9 bases and J by 5 bases, and 18 bases separated the two germline ends. Full variable domain (remainder filled in from reference TRBV5-6 and TRBJ2-7): DAGVTQSPTHLIKTRGQQVTLRCSPKSGHDTVSWYQQALGQGPQFIFQYYEEEERQRGNFPDRFSGHQFPNYSSELNVNALLLGDSALYLCATSVGGRDEQYFGPGTRLTVT.

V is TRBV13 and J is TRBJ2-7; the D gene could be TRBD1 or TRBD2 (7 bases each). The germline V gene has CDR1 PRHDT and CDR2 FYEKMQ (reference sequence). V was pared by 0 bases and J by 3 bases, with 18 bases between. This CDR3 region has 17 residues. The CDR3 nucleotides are TGTGCCAGCAGCTTAGGCCGGCGGGGAGGGGGCAACTACGAGCAGTACTTC. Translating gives CASSLGRRGGGNYEQYF.

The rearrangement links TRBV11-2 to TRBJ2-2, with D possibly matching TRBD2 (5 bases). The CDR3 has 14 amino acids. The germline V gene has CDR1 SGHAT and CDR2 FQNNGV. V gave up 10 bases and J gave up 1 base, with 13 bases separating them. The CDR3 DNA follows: TGTGCCAACGAGGAGCGGAGGAACACCGGGGAGCTGTTTTTT. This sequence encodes CANEERRNTGELFF.

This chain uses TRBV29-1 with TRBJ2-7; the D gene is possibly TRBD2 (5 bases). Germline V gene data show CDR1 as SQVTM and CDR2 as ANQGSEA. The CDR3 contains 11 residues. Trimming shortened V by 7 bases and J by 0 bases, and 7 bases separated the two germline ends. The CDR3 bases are TGCAGCGGCGGACTCTCCTACGAGCAGTACTTC. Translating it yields CSGGLSYEQYF.

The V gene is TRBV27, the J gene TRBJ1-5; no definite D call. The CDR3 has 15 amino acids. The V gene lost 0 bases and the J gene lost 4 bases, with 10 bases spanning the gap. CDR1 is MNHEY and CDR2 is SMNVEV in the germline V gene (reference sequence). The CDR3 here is CASSLSSSENQPQHF. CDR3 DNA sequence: TGTGCCAGCAGTTTATCATCGTCAGAGAATCAGCCCCAGCATTTT.

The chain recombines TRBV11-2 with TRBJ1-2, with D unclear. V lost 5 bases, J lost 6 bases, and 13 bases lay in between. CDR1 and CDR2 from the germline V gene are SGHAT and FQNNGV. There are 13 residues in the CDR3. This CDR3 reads CASSKRRKDGYTF. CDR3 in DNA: TGTGCCAGCAGCAAACGACGAAAAGATGGCTACACCTTC.

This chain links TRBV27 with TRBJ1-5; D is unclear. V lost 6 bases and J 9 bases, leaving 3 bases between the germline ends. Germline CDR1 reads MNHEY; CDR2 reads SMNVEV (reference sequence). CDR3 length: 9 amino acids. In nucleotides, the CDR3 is TGTGCCAGCAGCGGGCCCCAGCATTTT. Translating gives CASSGPQHF.

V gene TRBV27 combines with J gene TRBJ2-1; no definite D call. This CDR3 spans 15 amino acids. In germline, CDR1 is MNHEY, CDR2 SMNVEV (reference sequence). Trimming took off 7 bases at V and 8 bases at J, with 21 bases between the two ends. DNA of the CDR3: TGTGCCAGCATCCTCTCGGTCAAGGGTAGCCATGAGCAGTTCTTC. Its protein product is CASILSVKGSHEQFF.

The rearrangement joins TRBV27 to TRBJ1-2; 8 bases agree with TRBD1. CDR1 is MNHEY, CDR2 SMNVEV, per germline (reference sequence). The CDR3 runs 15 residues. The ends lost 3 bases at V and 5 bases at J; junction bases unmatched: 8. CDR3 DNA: TGTGCCAGCAGTTTTTCAGGGGGCTCACCTTATGGCTACACCTTC. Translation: CASSFSGGSPYGYTF.

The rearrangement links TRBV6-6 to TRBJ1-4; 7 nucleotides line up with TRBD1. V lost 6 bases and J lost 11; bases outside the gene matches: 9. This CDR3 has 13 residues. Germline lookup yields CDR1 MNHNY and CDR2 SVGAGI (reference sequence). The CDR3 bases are TGTGCCAGCAGGACCGAAACAGGGGACAAACTGTTTTTT. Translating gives CASRTETGDKLFF.

The CDR3 nucleotides are TGTGCCACCTACCCCCGGGGCGGGTCGTTGAACACTGAAGCTTTCTTT. It codes for CATYPRGGSLNTEAFF. V usage is TRBV27 and J usage is TRBJ1-1, with D possibly TRBD1 on 5 matching bases. Germline V lookup: CDR1 MNHEY, CDR2 SMNVEV (reference sequence). V was shortened by 10 bases and J by 0 bases, with 21 bases between the two germline ends. The CDR3 consists of 16 residues.

CDR3 sequence reads: CASIRQTDYEQYF. The DNA for the CDR3 is TGTGCCAGCATCAGGCAGACAGACTACGAGCAGTACTTC. The chain joins TRBV2 to TRBJ2-7; TRBD1 is a possible D gene (5 bases). Deletions cut 7 bases from V and 3 bases from J, with 13 bases between. This CDR3 contains 13 residues. The germline V gene encodes CDR1 SNHLY and CDR2 FYNNEI.

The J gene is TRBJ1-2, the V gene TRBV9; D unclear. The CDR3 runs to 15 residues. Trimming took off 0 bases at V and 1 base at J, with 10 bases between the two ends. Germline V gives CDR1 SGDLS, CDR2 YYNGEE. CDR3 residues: CASSVADGINYGYTF. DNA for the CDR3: TGTGCCAGCAGCGTAGCCGACGGAATTAACTATGGCTACACCTTC.

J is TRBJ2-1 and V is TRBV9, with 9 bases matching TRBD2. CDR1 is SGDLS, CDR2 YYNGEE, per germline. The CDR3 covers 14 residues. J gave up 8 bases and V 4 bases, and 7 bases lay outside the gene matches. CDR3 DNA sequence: TGTGCCAGCAGCCCCGGGACTAGCCGGCATGAGCAGTTCTTC. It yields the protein CASSPGTSRHEQFF.